This is a list of T cell receptor beta chains from one sample in a study of response to subunit inactivated influenza vaccine. TCRdb itself ran the RT-PCR reads through MiXCR, one entry per CDR3 protein. In the table there are around 540,000 distinct CDR3 sequences, over 9.5% of which are singletons. The specimen comprised PBMCs from blood, sampled on the day of vaccination. The receptors originated from a man aged 50 or older who received an inactivated influenza vaccine. Both conserved end residues are part of each CDR3. Each record gives: D gene, clone size, J gene, V gene, CDR3 protein, CDR3 DNA. D genes are given only for firm matches. Size values are once, few and many counts, or a class for expanded clones, and some rows have none.

TRBD2,NA,TRBJ2-1,TRBV7-2,CASSLRLAGNNEQFF,TGTGCCAGCAGTCTTCGACTAGCGGGGAACAATGAGCAGTTCTTC
NA,few,TRBJ1-5,TRBV6-1,CASRGPGVSNQPQHF,TGTGCCAGCAGAGGGCCAGGGGTTAGCAATCAGCCCCAGCATTTT
NA,NA,TRBJ2-3,TRBV7-2,CASSLEAEVSDTQYF,TGTGCCAGCAGCTTAGAAGCAGAGGTTTCAGATACGCAGTATTTT
TRBD2,few,TRBJ2-3,TRBV20-1,CSAKTSGADTQYF,TGCAGTGCTAAGACTAGCGGGGCAGATACGCAGTATTTT
NA,few,TRBJ2-2,TRBV6-5,CASSYSNGGTGELFF,TGTGCCAGCAGTTACTCGAACGGGGGCACCGGGGAGCTGTTTTTT
NA,many,TRBJ1-1,TRBV3-1,CASSRGFGEAFF,TGTGCCAGCAGCCGAGGGTTTGGTGAAGCTTTCTTT
NA,few,TRBJ2-5,TRBV15,CATSRDMGQQETQYF,TGTGCCACCAGCAGAGATATGGGACAACAAGAGACCCAGTACTTC
NA,many,TRBJ1-6,TRBV10-3,CAISDGDKGYNSPLHF,TGTGCCATCAGTGATGGGGACAAGGGCTATAATTCACCCCTCCACTTT
NA,many,TRBJ2-5,TRBV12-3/TRBV12-4,CASSLNTRETQYF,TGTGCCAGCAGTTTGAACACCCGAGAGACCCAGTACTTC
TRBD2,NA,TRBJ2-7,TRBV29-1,CSVLTSGTYEQYF,TGCAGCGTTTTGACTAGCGGAACCTACGAGCAGTACTTC
TRBD2,few,TRBJ2-5,TRBV4-3,CASSRAGGGETQYF,TGCGCCAGCAGCCGAGCGGGAGGGGGAGAGACCCAGTACTTC
NA,NA,TRBJ2-7,TRBV15,CATSRVQSEEQYF,TGTGCCACCAGCAGAGTACAGTCTGAGGAGCAGTACTTC
TRBD1,few,TRBJ1-5,TRBV4-2,CASSQPGQTNQPQHF,TGTGCCAGCAGCCAACCGGGACAGACAAATCAGCCCCAGCATTTT
NA,NA,TRBJ2-5,TRBV28,CASSYLTGRETQYF,TGTGCCAGCAGTTATCTGACAGGAAGAGAGACCCAGTACTTC
TRBD2,few,TRBJ2-3,TRBV5-1,CASSLTTSGRAEGDTQYF,TGCGCCAGCAGCTTGACAACTAGCGGGAGGGCCGAGGGAGATACGCAGTATTTT
NA,NA,TRBJ2-3,TRBV7-6,CASSLGRAPADTQYF,TGTGCCAGCAGCTTGGGACGCGCCCCCGCAGATACGCAGTATTTT
TRBD1,NA,TRBJ2-7,TRBV4-2,CASSPDRGPSYEQYF,TGTGCCAGCAGCCCAGACAGGGGCCCCTCCTACGAGCAGTACTTC
TRBD1,once,TRBJ2-2,TRBV3-1,CASSKVTGATGELFF,TGTGCCTCCTCCAAGGTGACAGGGGCCACCGGGGAGCTGTTTTTT
TRBD2,few,TRBJ2-3,TRBV4-3,CASSQETSGRGTDTQYF,TGCGCCAGCAGCCAAGAGACTAGCGGGAGGGGGACAGATACGCAGTATTTT
NA,NA,TRBJ2-1,TRBV5-1,CASSHQLEQFF,TGCGCCAGCAGCCACCAATTGGAGCAGTTCTTC
TRBD1,NA,TRBJ2-3,TRBV12-3/TRBV12-4,CASRPTTGVRTDTQYF,TGTGCCAGCAGGCCCACGACAGGGGTGAGAACAGATACGCAGTATTTT
NA,few,TRBJ1-3,TRBV30,CAWTETRTGSSGNTIYF,TGTGCCTGGACAGAAACACGAACCGGGAGCTCTGGAAACACCATATATTTT
NA,few,TRBJ2-7,TRBV12-3/TRBV12-4,CASRLGYYEQYF,TGTGCCAGCAGACTGGGGTACTACGAGCAGTACTTC
TRBD1,many,TRBJ1-2,TRBV29-1,CSVDNRGDYGYTF,TGCAGCGTTGACAACAGGGGGGACTATGGCTACACCTTC
NA,NA,TRBJ2-7,TRBV18,CASSPPYTVYEQYF,TGTGCCAGCTCACCACCGTACACCGTCTACGAGCAGTACTTC
TRBD1,NA,TRBJ1-4,TRBV10-3,CAISEGQATNEKLFF,TGTGCCATCAGTGAGGGACAGGCAACTAATGAAAAACTGTTTTTT